Listed below are T cell receptor beta chains from one sample, sequenced in a study of identical twins. TCRdb called the 5' RACE reads again in MiXCR, with one record for every CDR3 protein. The data contain about 700,000 distinct CDR3 sequences, under 9% of them singletons. This same sample was also part of a study on yellow fever vaccine responses in identical twins.

The sample comprised PBMCs. All receptors derive from a woman between 18 and 30 years old in good health. The CDR3 runs from the conserved cysteine through the conserved F or W.

j_gene | v_gene | CDR3aa
TRBJ2-1 | TRBV12-3/TRBV12-4 | CASRPPSANEQFF
TRBJ2-7 | TRBV30 | CAWSRGEAYEQYF
TRBJ2-5 | TRBV11-2 | CASSLNRGPNETQYF
TRBJ2-3 | TRBV5-1 | CASSLVPGGSTDTQYF
TRBJ2-7 | TRBV7-2 | CASSSSFYEQYF
TRBJ1-3 | TRBV12-5 | CASASGTGYGNTIYF
TRBJ2-1 | TRBV10-2 | CASSLAGGPRNEQFF
TRBJ2-3 | TRBV21-1 | CASSRGQTSTDTQYF
TRBJ2-1 | TRBV20-1 | CSAPREQYNEQFF
TRBJ1-2 | TRBV12-3/TRBV12-4 | CASTLTGSSNYGYTF
TRBJ1-1 | TRBV20-1 | CSAKSGLNTEAFF
TRBJ1-2 | TRBV2 | CASMEEYGYTF
TRBJ2-1 | TRBV5-6 | CASSERSYNEQFF
TRBJ2-7 | TRBV11-2 | CASSLNPAGEQYF
TRBJ1-1 | TRBV6-5 | CASSYQSDHLEAFF
TRBJ2-1 | TRBV24-1 | CATSDHKVEEQFF
TRBJ2-7 | TRBV2 | CASMSGQGGLAGEPPYEQYF
TRBJ1-1 | TRBV11-3 | CASSLGGHTEAFF
TRBJ1-2 | TRBV11-2 | CASSWGTNYGYTF
TRBJ1-5 | TRBV7-8 | CASSLEQGGVQPQHF
TRBJ1-5 | TRBV12-3/TRBV12-4 | CASSEGTSVNQPQHF
TRBJ1-4 | TRBV7-2 | CASSSPGFEKLFF
TRBJ2-2 | TRBV7-2 | CASSPVLTGELFF
TRBJ1-2 | TRBV14 | CASSQVQGLNYGYTF
TRBJ2-2 | TRBV5-1 | CASSLPAGDGGELFF
TRBJ2-3 | TRBV29-1 | CSVEPRVGGPDTQYF
TRBJ1-1 | TRBV7-9 | CASSPYDTEAFF
TRBJ2-7 | TRBV6-2/TRBV6-3 | CASVKAFPGEQYF
TRBJ2-1 | TRBV6-2/TRBV6-3 | CASTKTRIGNEQFF
TRBJ2-1 | TRBV3-1 | CASSQVEGIHNEQFF
TRBJ2-7 | TRBV28 | CASGLKRVGPEQYF
TRBJ2-2 | TRBV4-1 | CASSQDRPGGGELFF
TRBJ2-1 | TRBV27 | CASSTSLGLAGSGEQFF
TRBJ1-1 | TRBV7-9 | CASSFPGARSTEAFF
TRBJ2-3 | TRBV6-2/TRBV6-3 | CASRSAYGRSDTQYF
TRBJ2-3 | TRBV13 | CASSFGDGTQTDTQYF
TRBJ2-5 | TRBV29-1 | CSALAWSQETQYF
TRBJ2-5 | TRBV20-1 | CSASNMRGETQYF
TRBJ1-5 | TRBV10-3 | CAISEVREPQHF
TRBJ2-1 | TRBV6-2/TRBV6-3 | CASSYIIGGYNEQFF
TRBJ2-7 | TRBV9 | CASSPRASSYEQYF
TRBJ2-5 | TRBV7-9 | CASSLSVGWQETQYF
TRBJ2-5 | TRBV20-1 | CSARTTSFRETQYF
TRBJ2-1 | TRBV2 | CASSETLELFF
TRBJ2-7 | TRBV20-1 | CSARDPDRVGLEQYF
TRBJ1-1 | TRBV28 | CASSFYGTGGEAFF
TRBJ2-7 | TRBV12-3/TRBV12-4 | CASSFGDRVIDEQYF
TRBJ2-4 | TRBV7-9 | CASSRQRESFIQYF
TRBJ2-7 | TRBV5-6 | CASSSGLDNLYEQYF
TRBJ2-7 | TRBV27 | CASSLNRAIGYEQYF
TRBJ2-3 | TRBV7-6 | CASRDQSTDTQYF
TRBJ2-2 | TRBV27 | CASSPGLAGAIGELFF
TRBJ1-1 | TRBV9 | CASSAADRATEAFF
TRBJ2-7 | TRBV3-1 | CASSRSDRQPFYEQYF